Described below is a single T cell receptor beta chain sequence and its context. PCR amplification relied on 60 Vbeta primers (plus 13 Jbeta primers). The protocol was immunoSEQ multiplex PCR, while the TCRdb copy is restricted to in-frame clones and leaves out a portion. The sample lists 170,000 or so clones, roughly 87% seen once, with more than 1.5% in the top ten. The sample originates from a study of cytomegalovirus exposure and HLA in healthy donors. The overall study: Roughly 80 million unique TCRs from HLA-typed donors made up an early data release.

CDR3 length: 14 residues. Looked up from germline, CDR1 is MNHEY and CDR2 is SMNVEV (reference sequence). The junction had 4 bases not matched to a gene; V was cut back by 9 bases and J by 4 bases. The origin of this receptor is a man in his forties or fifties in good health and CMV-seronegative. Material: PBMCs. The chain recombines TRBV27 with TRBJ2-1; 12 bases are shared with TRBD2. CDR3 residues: CASATSGGYNEQFF. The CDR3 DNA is TGTGCCAGTGCTACTAGCGGGGGGTACAATGAGCAGTTCTTC.